The rows below give T cell receptor beta chains drawn from one sample of a study of PD-1 blockade in mismatch repair-deficient tumors. The assay was immunoSEQ multiplex PCR, and TCRdb's table has in-frame clones only and misses some. The table shows about 68,000 clones, with 78% occurring only once. The specimen comprised peripheral blood, sampled 2 weeks after starting pembrolizumab. The source of these receptors is an adult with mismatch repair-deficient cancer. The conserved cysteine and the conserved F or W are not part of the CDR3 here. The order of the fields is V gene, J gene, D gene, CDR3 protein. D genes are given only for firm matches.

v_gene: TRBV7-2; j_gene: TRBJ2-2; d_gene: TRBD2; CDR3aa: ASSSIAGVNTGELF
v_gene: TRBV9; j_gene: TRBJ2-1; d_gene: NA; CDR3aa: ASSVGPFRYNEQF
v_gene: TRBV9; j_gene: TRBJ2-5; d_gene: TRBD1; CDR3aa: ASSATGGWETQY
v_gene: TRBV6-6; j_gene: TRBJ1-1; d_gene: NA; CDR3aa: ATLRGYDNTEAF
v_gene: TRBV19; j_gene: TRBJ2-1; d_gene: NA; CDR3aa: ASSLGGFDYEQF
v_gene: TRBV6-1; j_gene: TRBJ2-2; d_gene: TRBD1; CDR3aa: ASDRGRDTGELF
v_gene: TRBV9; j_gene: TRBJ1-1; d_gene: NA; CDR3aa: ASSVGNVNTEAF
v_gene: TRBV21-1; j_gene: TRBJ1-2; d_gene: NA; CDR3aa: ASTLINTGIGYT
v_gene: TRBV7-9; j_gene: TRBJ2-1; d_gene: NA; CDR3aa: ASSLRGSSYNEQF
v_gene: TRBV12-5; j_gene: TRBJ1-3; d_gene: NA; CDR3aa: ASVPASGNTIY
v_gene: TRBV7-9; j_gene: TRBJ1-2; d_gene: NA; CDR3aa: ASSLEPSYGYT
v_gene: TRBV13; j_gene: TRBJ2-1; d_gene: NA; CDR3aa: ASSFDSRNEQF
v_gene: TRBV6-6; j_gene: TRBJ2-7; d_gene: TRBD1; CDR3aa: ASSPTGGYEQY
v_gene: TRBV9; j_gene: TRBJ2-3; d_gene: NA; CDR3aa: ASSVDPNADTQY
v_gene: TRBV29-1; j_gene: TRBJ2-5; d_gene: NA; CDR3aa: SVERGGETQY
v_gene: TRBV19; j_gene: TRBJ2-2; d_gene: NA; CDR3aa: ASSENSGGLF
v_gene: TRBV9; j_gene: TRBJ2-5; d_gene: NA; CDR3aa: ASSPQLKYQETQY
v_gene: TRBV6-6; j_gene: TRBJ1-5; d_gene: TRBD1; CDR3aa: ASISDRENQPQH
v_gene: TRBV5-6; j_gene: TRBJ1-2; d_gene: TRBD1; CDR3aa: ASSLDRGRRSYT
v_gene: TRBV11-1; j_gene: TRBJ1-1; d_gene: TRBD1; CDR3aa: ASSTTGGTEAF
v_gene: TRBV5-1; j_gene: TRBJ2-7; d_gene: NA; CDR3aa: ASSLVGGLSSYEQY
v_gene: TRBV27; j_gene: TRBJ2-7; d_gene: TRBD1; CDR3aa: ASSLIRDSPYEQY
v_gene: TRBV7-9; j_gene: TRBJ1-1; d_gene: NA; CDR3aa: ASRKKGPQTEAF
v_gene: TRBV19; j_gene: TRBJ2-7; d_gene: NA; CDR3aa: ASSLVGDVAYEQY
v_gene: TRBV11-2; j_gene: TRBJ2-7; d_gene: NA; CDR3aa: ASSLRAGGYEQY
v_gene: TRBV6-1; j_gene: TRBJ1-2; d_gene: NA; CDR3aa: ASNQGLGYGYT
v_gene: TRBV6-6; j_gene: TRBJ2-7; d_gene: NA; CDR3aa: ASSHPPPYEQY
v_gene: TRBV5-1; j_gene: TRBJ1-1; d_gene: NA; CDR3aa: ASSLALNTEAF
v_gene: TRBV9; j_gene: TRBJ1-5; d_gene: NA; CDR3aa: ASSLGTDASNQPQH
v_gene: TRBV9; j_gene: TRBJ2-1; d_gene: NA; CDR3aa: ASSPGKRYNEQF
v_gene: TRBV2; j_gene: TRBJ1-1; d_gene: TRBD1; CDR3aa: ASRPTGALNTEAF
v_gene: TRBV11-3; j_gene: TRBJ2-5; d_gene: TRBD2; CDR3aa: ASGQAGGRETQY
v_gene: TRBV7-8; j_gene: TRBJ2-1; d_gene: NA; CDR3aa: ASSVGDYNEQF
v_gene: TRBV5-1; j_gene: TRBJ2-7; d_gene: NA; CDR3aa: ASSLSVGRYSYEQY
v_gene: TRBV11-3; j_gene: TRBJ1-4; d_gene: NA; CDR3aa: ASSSGQSVPEMF
v_gene: TRBV30; j_gene: TRBJ1-1; d_gene: NA; CDR3aa: VGSLNTEAF
v_gene: TRBV19; j_gene: TRBJ2-7; d_gene: NA; CDR3aa: ATQGLPYEQY
v_gene: TRBV19; j_gene: TRBJ2-2; d_gene: TRBD2; CDR3aa: ASLSGLAGAVGELF
v_gene: TRBV5-5; j_gene: TRBJ2-7; d_gene: NA; CDR3aa: ASSPVLGVTYEQY
v_gene: TRBV5-1; j_gene: TRBJ2-7; d_gene: TRBD2; CDR3aa: ASRLAGGEEQY
v_gene: TRBV27; j_gene: TRBJ2-7; d_gene: TRBD1; CDR3aa: ASSLSPDRGIYEQY
v_gene: TRBV6-5; j_gene: TRBJ1-3; d_gene: NA; CDR3aa: ASSQRTVGNTIY
v_gene: TRBV5-1; j_gene: TRBJ1-1; d_gene: NA; CDR3aa: ASTLPGGNTEAF
v_gene: TRBV4-2; j_gene: TRBJ1-1; d_gene: NA; CDR3aa: ASSLGGGSNTEAF
v_gene: TRBV7-3; j_gene: TRBJ2-1; d_gene: NA; CDR3aa: ASSSDLNNEQF
v_gene: TRBV11-2; j_gene: TRBJ1-4; d_gene: NA; CDR3aa: ASSLERQAGGLF
v_gene: TRBV27; j_gene: TRBJ2-3; d_gene: NA; CDR3aa: ASSLRVRSAGDTQY
v_gene: TRBV30; j_gene: TRBJ2-3; d_gene: NA; CDR3aa: AAVVENTQY